This is a list of T cell receptor beta chains from one sample in a study of vaccination effects on CD4 cells after COVID-19. No antigen has been identified for these receptors. Clones were sequenced by immunoSEQ multiplex PCR, and TCRdb holds only the in-frame ones, with some missing. The table has about 37,000 clones, about 70% seen once. The input for sequencing was CD4+ T cells from PBMCs cultured with HCoV-OC43 spike peptides, taken before COVID-19 vaccination. All receptors derive from a human donor who received a COVID-19 vaccine. The CDR3 runs from the conserved cysteine through the conserved F or W. Each record gives: J gene, CDR3 length, V gene, D gene, clone size, CDR3 DNA, CDR3 protein. The D gene is left open where the match is weak. The listing skips clone size in some rows; elsewhere it reads once, few, many or a size class.

j_call: TRBJ2-5; cdr3_length: 14; v_call: TRBV29-1; d_call: TRBD2; clone_size: .; cdr3_nt: TGCAGCACTATCAGGACTAGCGGGGGGGAGACCCAGTACTTC; cdr3_aa: CSTIRTSGGETQYF
j_call: TRBJ2-3; cdr3_length: 13; v_call: TRBV12-3/TRBV12-4; d_call: .; clone_size: .; cdr3_nt: TGTGCCAGCAGTTTCTTCCTTGCAGATACGCAGTATTTT; cdr3_aa: CASSFFLADTQYF
j_call: TRBJ1-5; cdr3_length: 12; v_call: TRBV2; d_call: .; clone_size: .; cdr3_nt: TGTGCCAGCAGTGGGGACATTCAGCCCCAGCATTTT; cdr3_aa: CASSGDIQPQHF
j_call: TRBJ2-7; cdr3_length: 13; v_call: TRBV5-5; d_call: .; clone_size: few; cdr3_nt: TGTGCCAGCAGCTCAGACAGATACTACGAGCAGTACTTC; cdr3_aa: CASSSDRYYEQYF
j_call: TRBJ2-2; cdr3_length: 21; v_call: TRBV23-1; d_call: TRBD1; clone_size: .; cdr3_nt: TGCGCCAGCAGTCAATCGCGATGGGACAGGGGGCTCCCAGAGTATCCCGGGGAGCTGTTTTTT; cdr3_aa: CASSQSRWDRGLPEYPGELFF
j_call: TRBJ1-2; cdr3_length: 15; v_call: TRBV28; d_call: .; clone_size: .; cdr3_nt: TGTGCCAGCATCGCCTCCCCCGCCGGAATCTATGGCTACACCTTC; cdr3_aa: CASIASPAGIYGYTF
j_call: TRBJ2-5; cdr3_length: 15; v_call: TRBV6-5; d_call: .; clone_size: .; cdr3_nt: TGTGCCAGCAGGGCCGCGACAGAAAAACAAGAGACCCAGTACTTC; cdr3_aa: CASRAATEKQETQYF
j_call: TRBJ2-3; cdr3_length: 16; v_call: TRBV7-7; d_call: TRBD2; clone_size: .; cdr3_nt: TGTGCCAGCAGCTTGGGACTAGCGGGAGGTGCAGATACGCAGTATTTT; cdr3_aa: CASSLGLAGGADTQYF
j_call: TRBJ2-1; cdr3_length: 11; v_call: TRBV20-1; d_call: .; clone_size: .; cdr3_nt: TGCAGTGCTAGTGGACAGTATGAGCAGTTCTTC; cdr3_aa: CSASGQYEQFF
j_call: TRBJ2-5; cdr3_length: 14; v_call: TRBV21-1; d_call: .; clone_size: .; cdr3_nt: TGTGCCAGTATGGATCGGGGGGCGGTAGAGACCCAGTACTTC; cdr3_aa: CASMDRGAVETQYF
j_call: TRBJ2-1; cdr3_length: 15; v_call: TRBV7-8; d_call: .; clone_size: .; cdr3_nt: TGTGCCAGCAGCTTAGCGTATAAATCCTACAATGAGCAGTTCTTC; cdr3_aa: CASSLAYKSYNEQFF
j_call: TRBJ2-7; cdr3_length: 14; v_call: TRBV5-1; d_call: .; clone_size: .; cdr3_nt: TGCGCCAGCAGCTTGGGACAGGAGGCCCACGAGCAGTACTTC; cdr3_aa: CASSLGQEAHEQYF
j_call: TRBJ2-7; cdr3_length: 15; v_call: TRBV21-1; d_call: .; clone_size: few; cdr3_nt: TGTGCCAGCAGACACACTAGCGGGAGGGCCTCCGAGCAGTACTTC; cdr3_aa: CASRHTSGRASEQYF
j_call: TRBJ1-6; cdr3_length: 14; v_call: TRBV6-5; d_call: .; clone_size: .; cdr3_nt: TGTGCCAGCAGGCCGGGGGGGCTGGGCTCACCCCTCCACTTT; cdr3_aa: CASRPGGLGSPLHF
j_call: TRBJ1-5; cdr3_length: 14; v_call: TRBV6-5; d_call: TRBD1; clone_size: few; cdr3_nt: TGTGCCAGCAGTCCCCCAGGGGGCGGTCAGCCCCAGCATTTT; cdr3_aa: CASSPPGGGQPQHF
j_call: TRBJ2-7; cdr3_length: 14; v_call: TRBV27; d_call: .; clone_size: .; cdr3_nt: TGTGCCAGCAGTTCCCCAGGGAGCTCCTACGAGCAGTACTTC; cdr3_aa: CASSSPGSSYEQYF
j_call: TRBJ2-2; cdr3_length: 14; v_call: TRBV24-1; d_call: .; clone_size: .; cdr3_nt: TGTGCCACCAGTGACGGGGGGCCGCCCGGGGAGCTGTTTTTT; cdr3_aa: CATSDGGPPGELFF
j_call: TRBJ2-7; cdr3_length: 13; v_call: TRBV5-6; d_call: TRBD2; clone_size: once; cdr3_nt: TGTGCCAGCAGCTTTGGGGGGGAACGCGAGCAGTACTTC; cdr3_aa: CASSFGGEREQYF
j_call: TRBJ2-2; cdr3_length: 15; v_call: TRBV4-2; d_call: TRBD2; clone_size: few; cdr3_nt: TGTGCCAGCAGCGGCACTAGCGGGGGCACCGGGGAGCTGTTTTTT; cdr3_aa: CASSGTSGGTGELFF
j_call: TRBJ2-1; cdr3_length: 16; v_call: TRBV4-2; d_call: TRBD1; clone_size: .; cdr3_nt: TGTGCCAGCAGCCACGGGACAGGGGAGGTGGCCAATGAGCAGTTCTTC; cdr3_aa: CASSHGTGEVANEQFF
j_call: TRBJ1-3; cdr3_length: 14; v_call: TRBV6-6; d_call: TRBD1; clone_size: few; cdr3_nt: TGTGCCAGCAGGCCAGGGGGATTTGGAAACACCATATATTTT; cdr3_aa: CASRPGGFGNTIYF
j_call: TRBJ1-2; cdr3_length: 12; v_call: TRBV5-5; d_call: .; clone_size: .; cdr3_nt: TGTGCCAGCAGCAGGAACAGTTATGGCTACACCTTC; cdr3_aa: CASSRNSYGYTF
j_call: TRBJ2-1; cdr3_length: 15; v_call: TRBV7-8; d_call: .; clone_size: .; cdr3_nt: TGTGCCAGCAGCTTAGGGCTAAATGTCTACAATGAGCAGTTCTTC; cdr3_aa: CASSLGLNVYNEQFF
j_call: TRBJ1-1; cdr3_length: 14; v_call: TRBV9; d_call: .; clone_size: .; cdr3_nt: TGTGCCAGCAGCGTAGTGGCGGGGAACACTGAAGCTTTCTTT; cdr3_aa: CASSVVAGNTEAFF
j_call: TRBJ2-7; cdr3_length: 14; v_call: TRBV7-9; d_call: .; clone_size: .; cdr3_nt: TGTGCCAGCAGCTTAGCGGAAGCCCGATACGAGCAGTACTTC; cdr3_aa: CASSLAEARYEQYF
j_call: TRBJ2-1; cdr3_length: 13; v_call: TRBV11-3; d_call: .; clone_size: few; cdr3_nt: TGTGCCAGCAGCTCGGACCCCAACAATGAGCAGTTCTTC; cdr3_aa: CASSSDPNNEQFF
j_call: TRBJ1-4; cdr3_length: 13; v_call: TRBV27; d_call: .; clone_size: .; cdr3_nt: TGTGCCAGCACAACGTACCGGGGTGGAAAACTGTTTTTT; cdr3_aa: CASTTYRGGKLFF
j_call: TRBJ2-7; cdr3_length: 14; v_call: TRBV12-5; d_call: .; clone_size: few; cdr3_nt: TGTGCTAGTGGTTCAGATGGCAAAGTCTACGAGCAGTACTTC; cdr3_aa: CASGSDGKVYEQYF
j_call: TRBJ1-3; cdr3_length: 15; v_call: TRBV5-1; d_call: TRBD1; clone_size: .; cdr3_nt: TGCGCCAGCAGCGTGACAGGGTCCTCTGGAAACACCATATATTTT; cdr3_aa: CASSVTGSSGNTIYF